This passage covers 26 T cell receptor beta chains from one sample sequenced in a study of human T cells and chemical hapten exposure (TCRdb year 2021). In the paper's terms, the time point label means: patch test 3, about 24 weeks after DPC sensitization. What this sample's treatment or condition label stands for: therapeutic diphenylcyclopropenone sensitization with weekly scalp DPC. Library construction relied on RACE. TCRdb names NextSeq 500 as the instrument used. TCRdb passed the public sequencing reads through fastp at Q25 and MiXCR, retaining productive beta sequences. Each CDR3 protein appears once, grouped with its most common genes and DNA. The sample has 90,000 to 110,000 distinct CDR3 sequences on record, about 34% of them singletons. The ten biggest clones cover less than 3% of the sample. The sequencing used whole blood, collected in connection with sensitization to the hapten diphenylcyclopropenone (DPC). The source is a man aged 40-55 years with alopecia areata. Some clones in this sample may be carry-over from other donors' samples.

Here the CDR3 DNA reads TGTGCCAGCAGTTTTGGGTCCACAAACACCGGGGAGCTGTTTTTT. Its protein product is CASSFGSTNTGELFF. J is TRBJ2-2 and V is TRBV12-3 or TRBV12-4; D remains ambiguous. Deletions cut 3 bases from V and 2 bases from J, with 10 bases between. The CDR3 is 15 amino acids.

This clonotype occurred a few times. The chain carries TRBV28 and TRBJ2-1; TRBD2 matches 7 bases. This CDR3 is built from 15 residues. The J segment lost 7 bases and the V segment lost 5 bases, leaving 11 bases of the junction unmatched. CDR1 is MDHEN, CDR2 SYDVKM, per germline. This CDR3 is CASSPIGRPWNEQFF. Here the CDR3 DNA reads TGTGCCAGCAGTCCCATCGGGAGGCCTTGGAATGAGCAGTTCTTC.

This clonotype was seen more than once but under ten times. V is TRBV20-1 and J is TRBJ2-1, with TRBD2 matching over 10 bases. In germline, CDR1 is DFQATT, CDR2 SNEGSKA (reference sequence). J was trimmed by 10 bases and V by 3 bases; bases with no gene match: 12. The CDR3 runs 15 residues. CDR3 amino acids: CSARGLAGELDEQFF. In DNA, the CDR3 is TGCAGTGCTAGGGGGCTAGCGGGGGAGTTAGACGAGCAGTTCTTC.

V is TRBV6-2 or TRBV6-3 and J is TRBJ2-3, with D perhaps assigned TRBD1 or TRBD2 (6 bases each). From germline, CDR1 is MNHEY and CDR2 SVGEGT. This CDR3 has 14 amino acids. V was pared by 0 bases and J by 6 bases, with 10 bases between. CDR3 DNA: TGTGCCAGCAGTTACTCTAGGGGGGCCGATACGCAGTATTTT. Translation: CASSYSRGADTQYF.

As to this clonotype: One end of the junction does not line up with germline, which may come from a read error. The V call is TRBV7-7, the J call TRBJ2-7; TRBD1 is a possible D gene (5 bases). The CDR3 length is 14 residues. The V gene's germline CDR1 is SSHAT and CDR2 FNYEAQ (reference sequence). As DNA, the CDR3 is TGTGCTAGCAGCCCACACAGGCTAACCTACGAGCAGTACTTC. Its protein is CASSPHRLTYEQYF.

The V call is TRBV7-4, the J call TRBJ2-7; D is ambiguous. V lost 0 bases to trimming and J lost 7 bases, with 19 bases between them. This CDR3 spans 16 amino acids. From germline, CDR1 is SGHVT and CDR2 SQSDAQ. The CDR3 sequence: CASSLAGPNKCYEQYV. CDR3 bases: TGTGCCAGCAGCTTAGCAGGACCGAATAAATGTTATGAGCAGTACGTC.

This chain joins TRBV6-2 or TRBV6-3 and TRBJ1-1; 7 bases fit TRBD1. Per the germline V gene, CDR1 is MNHEY and CDR2 is SVGEGT. This CDR3 is built from 14 residues. Trimming at V came to 7 bases and at J to 4 bases, leaving 9 bases not matched to a gene. The CDR3 loop is CASIQDRALTEAFF. The CDR3 DNA reads TGTGCCAGCATACAAGACAGGGCCCTCACTGAAGCTTTCTTT.

This clonotype was seen more than once but under ten times. The genes are TRBV3-1 and TRBJ2-1; D may be TRBD1 (5 bases). CDR1 and CDR2 from the germline V gene are LGHDT and YNNKEL (reference sequence). Trimming pared 4 bases from V and 0 bases from J, leaving 10 bases between. CDR3 length equals 15 residues. CDR3 in amino acids: CASSLDTSSYNEQFF. CDR3 DNA: TGTGCCAGCAGCCTGGACACCAGCTCCTACAATGAGCAGTTCTTC.

This clonotype was picked up a small number of times. The rearrangement joins TRBV20-1 to TRBJ1-1, with 9 bases aligning to TRBD1. CDR3 length equals 16 residues. V shed 4 bases and J 0 bases; nucleotides not matched to a gene: 9. CDR1 DFQATT and CDR2 SNEGSKA come from the germline V gene (reference sequence). The CDR3 DNA sequence: TGCAGTGCTAACCTACCGGGACAGGGAATGAACACTGAAGCTTTCTTT. Encoded protein: CSANLPGQGMNTEAFF.

This chain connects TRBV30 to TRBJ1-6; weak D call: TRBD1 (6 bases). The germline V and J ends were trimmed by 5 bases and 9 bases, with 11 bases remaining between them. CDR1 is GTSNPN, CDR2 SVGIG, per germline (reference sequence). The CDR3 loop spans 12 amino acids. CDR3 protein: CAWHRAGSPLHF. In DNA, the CDR3 is TGTGCCTGGCACAGGGCAGGTTCACCCCTCCACTTT.

V is TRBV28 and J is TRBJ2-5; TRBD2 might be the D (6 bases). Between the trimmed V and J ends, which lost 6 bases and 3 bases, there was a span of 17 bases. Germline lookup yields CDR1 MDHEN and CDR2 SYDVKM. The CDR3 runs 15 residues. The CDR3 here is CASRPGRQKEETQYF. As DNA, the CDR3 is TGTGCCAGCAGGCCCGGGAGACAAAAAGAAGAGACCCAGTACTTC. The whole variable domain, remainder taken from reference TRBV28 and TRBJ2-5, is DVKVTQSSRYLVKRTGEKVFLECVQDMDHENMFWYRQDPGLGLRLIYFSYDVKMKEKGDIPEGYSVSREKKERFSLILESASTNQTSMYLCASRPGRQKEETQYFGPGTRLLVL.

This clonotype was observed a few times. The chain joins TRBV11-2 to TRBJ2-3; 7 bases map to TRBD2. Trimming removed 4 bases from V and 0 bases from J; junction bases left unmatched: 7. The CDR3 has 16 amino acids. Germline loops: CDR1 SGHAT, CDR2 FQNNGV. The CDR3 DNA reads TGTGCCAGCAGCTCAATCGGCGGGAGTAGCACAGATACGCAGTATTTT. It is translated as CASSSIGGSSTDTQYF.

V is TRBV27 and J is TRBJ2-1, with no clear D. The CDR3 is made up of 13 amino acids. V lost 3 bases and J lost 5, with 8 bases in between. Germline CDR1 reads MNHEY; CDR2 reads SMNVEV (reference sequence). CDR3 sequence reads: CASSLLGHNEQFF. CDR3 in DNA: TGTGCCAGCAGTTTGCTCGGCCACAATGAGCAGTTCTTC.

This chain uses TRBV4-2 with TRBJ2-3; 10 nucleotides match TRBD2. The CDR3 runs 16 residues. The V gene end was trimmed by 0 bases and the J gene end by 5 bases; junction bases not matched to a gene: 5. Looked up from germline, CDR1 is LGHNA and CDR2 is YNFKEQ. The CDR3 loop is CASSQDWTSGRDTQYF. DNA for the CDR3: TGTGCCAGCAGCCAAGATTGGACTAGCGGACGAGATACGCAGTATTTT.

This chain uses TRBV7-3 with TRBJ2-7, with 9 positions matching TRBD2. Germline lookup yields CDR1 SGHTA and CDR2 FQGTGA. CDR3 length: 12 residues. CDR3 region: CIGREGDPEQYV. The CDR3 DNA is TGTATCGGGCGGGAGGGGGACCCCGAGCAGTACGTC.

The rearrangement links TRBV20-1 to TRBJ2-5; TRBD1 matches 7 bases. Looked up from germline, CDR1 is DFQATT and CDR2 is SNEGSKA (reference sequence). CDR3 size: 15 residues. Trimming at V came to 2 bases and at J to 5 bases, leaving 11 bases not matched to a gene. CDR3 in amino acids: CSARRWGQPLETQYF. CDR3 sequence (DNA): TGCAGTGCTAGAAGGTGGGGACAGCCCCTGGAGACCCAGTACTTC.

This clonotype was seen a handful of times. The CDR3 sequence is CAISETGGSSSYEQYF. The CDR3 coding sequence is TGTGCCATCAGTGAAACAGGGGGTTCCAGCTCCTACGAGCAGTACTTC. V and J are TRBV10-3 and TRBJ2-7, with TRBD1 matching over 8 bases. After removal of 3 bases from V and 0 bases from J, the junction contained 7 bases not matched to a gene. There are 16 residues in the CDR3. Germline CDR1 reads ENHRY; CDR2 reads SYGVKD.

The chain employs TRBV5-1 and TRBJ2-5, with D uncertain. The CDR3 is made up of 13 amino acids. CDR1 and CDR2 (germline): SGHRS, YFSETQ. Deletions cut 4 bases from V and 3 bases from J, with 10 bases between. The CDR3 loop reads CASSPGLKETQYF. DNA of the CDR3: TGCGCCAGCAGCCCCGGCTTAAAAGAGACCCAGTACTTC. The whole variable domain, filled in from reference TRBV5-1 and TRBJ2-5, reads KAGVTQTPRYLIKTRGQQVTLSCSPISGHRSVSWYQQTPGQGLQFLFEYFSETQRNKGNFPGRFSGRQFSNSRSEMNVSTLELGDSALYLCASSPGLKETQYFGPGTRLLVL.

The J gene is TRBJ2-7, the V gene TRBV29-1, with 7 bases identical to TRBD1. This CDR3 is 12 amino acids long. Per the germline V gene, CDR1 is SQVTM and CDR2 is ANQGSEA. V lost 4 bases, J lost 8 bases, and 8 bases stayed unmatched. The CDR3 sequence is CSVGVDRVKQYF. The CDR3 DNA reads as TGCAGCGTTGGAGTTGACAGGGTGAAGCAGTACTTC.

CDR3 sequence reads: CASSSRTYGYTF. DNA for the CDR3: TGTGCCAGCAGTTCTCGAACTTATGGCTACACCTTC. The rearrangement uses TRBV28 and TRBJ1-2; D is ambiguous. The germline V gene encodes CDR1 MDHEN and CDR2 SYDVKM. There are 12 residues in the CDR3. Trimming removed 4 bases from V and 5 bases from J, with 8 bases in between.

This clonotype has only a few counts. This chain links TRBV12-3 or TRBV12-4 with TRBJ1-4; perhaps TRBD1 as D (6 bases). The CDR3 runs 17 residues. Trimming took off 6 bases at V and 8 bases at J, with 25 bases between the two ends. The CDR3 nucleotides read TGTGCCAGCAGCCTTCAACGACAGATGGGGGGCGGGGAAAAACTGTTTTTT. This sequence encodes CASSLQRQMGGGEKLFF.

Regarding this clonotype: A junction boundary mismatches the germline segment, possibly from a read error. V is TRBV12-3 or TRBV12-4 and J is TRBJ2-2; no clear D gene. The CDR3 runs to 11 residues. The CDR3 here is CASSLAQSVRF. The CDR3 DNA reads as TGTGCCAGCAGTTTAGCGCAATCGGTCCGATTT.

There are a few counts of this clonotype. V usage is TRBV7-9 and J usage is TRBJ2-5, with 14 bases matching TRBD2. V lost 5 bases to trimming and J lost 1 base; unmatched junction nucleotides: 3. The CDR3 extends over 16 amino acids. CDR1 and CDR2 (germline): SEHNR, FQNEAQ (reference sequence). The CDR3 DNA sequence: TGTGCCAGCAGCCCGACTAGCGGGAGGGCCCAAGAGACCCAGTACTTC. Its protein product is CASSPTSGRAQETQYF.

This clonotype has just a few counts. V is TRBV7-3 and J is TRBJ2-6; 10 bases match TRBD2. Germline trimming cut 2 bases from V and 0 bases from J; bases unmatched to any gene: 10. Germline lookup yields CDR1 SGHTA and CDR2 FQGTGA. The CDR3 has 20 amino acids. DNA for the CDR3: TGTGCCAGCAGCTTACGGTCGCTAGCGGGAGCGATCTCTGGGGCCAACGTCCTGACTTTC. It codes for CASSLRSLAGAISGANVLTF. Variable domain in full (rest from reference TRBV7-3 and TRBJ2-6): GAGVSQTPSNKVTEKGKYVELRCDPISGHTALYWYRQSLGQGPEFLIYFQGTGAADDSGLPNDRFFAVRPEGSVSTLKIQRTERGDSAVYLCASSLRSLAGAISGANVLTFGAGSRLTVL.

The rearrangement links TRBV7-9 to TRBJ2-7, with D hard to call. From germline, CDR1 is SEHNR and CDR2 FQNEAQ (reference sequence). V was shortened by 1 base and J by 6 bases, with 10 bases between the two germline ends. This CDR3 has 13 amino acids. The CDR3 protein is CASSLGVLAEQYV. The CDR3 nucleotides read TGTGCCAGCAGCTTAGGGGTTTTGGCCGAGCAGTACGTC.

The sample holds a few counts of this clonotype. The chain recombines TRBV3-1 with TRBJ2-2, with 10 bases lining up with TRBD2. Germline lookup yields CDR1 LGHDT and CDR2 YNNKEL (reference sequence). The CDR3 spans 17 residues. Losses at the gene ends were 4 bases for V and 1 base for J; bases not matched to a gene: 6. The CDR3 region has the DNA TGTGCCAGCAGCCGCCGAACTAGCGGGGTGAACACCGGGGAGCTGTTTTTT. Translating gives CASSRRTSGVNTGELFF.